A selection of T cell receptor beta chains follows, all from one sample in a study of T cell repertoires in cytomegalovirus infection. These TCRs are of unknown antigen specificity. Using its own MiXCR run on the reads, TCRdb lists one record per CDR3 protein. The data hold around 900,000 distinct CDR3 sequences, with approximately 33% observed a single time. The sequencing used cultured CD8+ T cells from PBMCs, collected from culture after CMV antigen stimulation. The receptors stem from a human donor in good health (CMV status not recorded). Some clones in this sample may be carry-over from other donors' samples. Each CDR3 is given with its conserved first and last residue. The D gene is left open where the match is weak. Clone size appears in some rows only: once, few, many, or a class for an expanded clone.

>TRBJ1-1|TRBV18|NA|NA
CASSRTEIFF
TGTGCCAGCTCACGCACCGAGATTTTCTTT
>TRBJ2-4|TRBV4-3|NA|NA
CASSQEPGARNIQYF
TGCGCCAGCAGCCAAGAACCGGGGGCGAGAAACATTCAGTACTTC
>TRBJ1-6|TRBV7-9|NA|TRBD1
CASSSPGGWTDSPLHF
TGTGCCAGCAGCTCCCCAGGGGGCTGGACCGATTCACCCCTCCACTTT
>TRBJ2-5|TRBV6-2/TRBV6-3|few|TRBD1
CASSYPVDRGEETQYF
TGTGCCAGCAGTTACCCCGTGGACAGGGGGGAAGAGACCCAGTACTTC
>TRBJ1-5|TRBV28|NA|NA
CASSPTGLRNQPQHF
TGTGCCAGCAGTCCTACAGGGTTGCGCAATCAGCCCCAGCATTTT
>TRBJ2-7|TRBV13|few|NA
CASSAPEASRGYEQYF
TGTGCCAGCAGCGCCCCGGAGGCAAGTAGGGGCTACGAGCAGTACTTC
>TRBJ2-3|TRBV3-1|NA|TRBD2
CASSQGLSGGSMDTQYF
TGTGCCAGCAGCCAAGGCCTTAGCGGGGGGTCCATGGATACGCAGTATTTT
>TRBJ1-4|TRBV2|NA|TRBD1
CASDSDRTNEKLFF
TGTGCCAGCGACTCGGACAGGACTAATGAAAAACTGTTTTTT
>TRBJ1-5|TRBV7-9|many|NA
CASSTHSSNQPQHF
TGTGCCAGCAGCACGCACAGTAGCAATCAGCCCCAGCATTTT
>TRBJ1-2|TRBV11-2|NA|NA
CASSFPWEGSYGYTF
TGTGCCAGCAGCTTCCCCTGGGAAGGGAGCTATGGCTACACCTTC
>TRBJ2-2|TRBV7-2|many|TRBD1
CASSLGGQGRYTGELFF
TGTGCCAGCAGCTTAGGGGGACAGGGACGGTACACCGGGGAGCTGTTTTTT
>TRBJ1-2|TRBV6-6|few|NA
CASSGWMPPAAYGYTF
TGTGCCAGCAGTGGTTGGATGCCCCCGGCCGCCTATGGCTACACCTTC
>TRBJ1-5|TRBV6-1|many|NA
CASSPWTGSNQPQHF
TGTGCCAGCAGCCCCTGGACGGGGAGCAATCAGCCCCAGCATTTT
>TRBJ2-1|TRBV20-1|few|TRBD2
CSAREAGFYNEQFF
TGCAGTGCTAGAGAAGCGGGGTTCTACAATGAGCAGTTCTTC
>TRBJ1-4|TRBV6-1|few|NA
CASSVDGNEKLFF
TGTGCCAGCAGTGTCGACGGGAATGAAAAACTGTTTTTT
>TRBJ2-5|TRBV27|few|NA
CASSLYGPQETQYF
TGTGCCAGCAGTTTGTATGGGCCCCAGGAGACCCAGTACTTC
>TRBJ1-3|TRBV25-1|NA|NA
CASSEFFTVGNTIYF
TGTGCCAGCAGTGAATTTTTCACAGTTGGAAACACCATATATTTT
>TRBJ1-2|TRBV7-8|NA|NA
CASSLCRGANYGYTF
TGTGCCAGCAGCTTATGCCGGGGGGCTAACTATGGCTACACCTTC
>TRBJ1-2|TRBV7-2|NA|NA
CASSLVIGRPNYGYTF
TGTGCCAGCAGCTTAGTTATCGGCAGGCCTAACTATGGCTACACCTTC
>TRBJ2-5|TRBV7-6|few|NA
CASSLSGVGTQYF
TGTGCCAGCAGCTTGTCGGGGGTGGGGACCCAGTACTTC
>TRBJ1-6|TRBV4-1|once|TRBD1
CASSRGQEAYSPLHF
TGCGCCAGCAGCAGGGGACAGGAAGCCTATTCACCCCTCCACTTT
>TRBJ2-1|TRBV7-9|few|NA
CASSPPLGVFFSYNEQFF
TGTGCCAGCAGCCCACCTCTGGGGGTATTCTTCTCCTACAATGAGCAGTTCTTC
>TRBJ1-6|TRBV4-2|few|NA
CASSHPRPGAYNSPLHF
TGTGCCAGCAGCCATCCCCGGCCGGGGGCCTATAATTCACCCCTCCACTTT
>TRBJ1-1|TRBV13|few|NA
CASTDRNTEAFF
TGTGCCAGCACCGACAGGAACACTGAAGCTTTCTTT
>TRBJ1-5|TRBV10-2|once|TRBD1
CVSSLGQVEQPQHF
TGCGTCAGCAGTCTTGGACAGGTCGAACAGCCCCAGCATTTT
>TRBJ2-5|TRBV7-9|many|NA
CASSLTTGWDNQETQYF
TGTGCCAGCAGCTTAACCACAGGGTGGGACAACCAAGAGACCCAGTACTTC
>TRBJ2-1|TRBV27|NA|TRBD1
CASNPGTAFGEQFF
TGTGCCAGCAATCCCGGGACAGCTTTTGGTGAGCAGTTCTTC
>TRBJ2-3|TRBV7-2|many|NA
CASSLTSLGTDTQYF
TGTGCCAGCAGCTTAACCTCCCTAGGCACAGATACGCAGTATTTT
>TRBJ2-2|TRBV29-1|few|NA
CSVAGTANTGELFF
TGCAGCGTTGCCGGGACCGCGAACACCGGGGAGCTGTTTTTT
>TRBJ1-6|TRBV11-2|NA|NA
CASSINSPLHF
TGTGCCAGCAGCATCAATTCACCCCTCCACTTT
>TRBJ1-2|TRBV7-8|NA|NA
CVSSRGEGDGYTF
TGTGTCAGCAGCCGCGGAGAGGGGGATGGCTACACCTTC
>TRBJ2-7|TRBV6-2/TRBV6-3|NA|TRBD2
CASTGGNWEQYF
TGTGCCAGCACGGGAGGTAATTGGGAGCAGTACTTC
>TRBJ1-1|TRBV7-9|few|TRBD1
CASSPIQGANTEAFF
TGTGCCAGCAGCCCTATCCAGGGGGCGAACACTGAAGCTTTCTTT
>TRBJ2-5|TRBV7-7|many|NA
CASSLGLGDFQETQYF
TGTGCTAGCAGCTTAGGGCTGGGCGACTTCCAAGAGACCCAGTACTTC
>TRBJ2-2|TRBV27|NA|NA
CASTIRAGSVTGELFF
TGTGCCAGCACCATTCGGGCAGGGAGTGTAACCGGGGAGCTGTTTTTT
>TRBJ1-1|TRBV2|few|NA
CASSDGDILNTEAFF
TGTGCCAGCAGTGACGGGGATATACTAAACACTGAAGCTTTCTTT
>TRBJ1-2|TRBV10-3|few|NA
CAISESKTAVYGYTF
TGTGCCATCAGTGAGTCGAAAACGGCGGTCTATGGCTACACCTTC
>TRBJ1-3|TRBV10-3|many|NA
CAISESRRPDGNTIYF
TGTGCCATCAGTGAGTCAAGGCGCCCGGATGGAAACACCATATATTTT
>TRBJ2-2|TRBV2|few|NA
CASGEGAWELFF
TGTGCCAGCGGGGAAGGGGCCTGGGAGCTGTTTTTT
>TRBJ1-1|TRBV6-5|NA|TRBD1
CASSYSVTGLVNTEAFF
TGTGCCAGCAGTTACTCAGTGACAGGGTTGGTGAACACTGAAGCTTTCTTT
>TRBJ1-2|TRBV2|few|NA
CASSEGTANYGYTF
TGTGCCAGCAGTGAAGGGACGGCTAACTATGGCTACACCTTC
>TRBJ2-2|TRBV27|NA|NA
CASSFRFTGSGELFF
TGTGCCAGCAGTTTTAGGTTCACGGGGTCCGGGGAGCTGTTTTTT
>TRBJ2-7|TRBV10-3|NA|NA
CAISGSSRTDSYEQYF
TGTGCCATCAGTGGGTCCTCGAGGACGGACTCCTACGAGCAGTACTTC
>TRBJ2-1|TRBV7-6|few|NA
CASSRRPGPYRSYNEQFF
TGTGCTAGCAGCAGGCGGCCGGGGCCTTATCGCTCCTACAATGAGCAGTTCTTC
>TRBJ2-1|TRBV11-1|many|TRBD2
CASSLAAGLAGKPEFF
TGTGCCAGCAGCTTAGCGGCCGGACTAGCGGGAAAACCGGAGTTCTTC